This TCR beta chain was recovered during a study of chemoradiotherapy in HPV16-positive cancers. Measured with immunoSEQ multiplex PCR; TCRdb has only the in-frame clones, and not every one. The sample has roughly 28,000 clones, roughly nine tenths seen once; the top ten hold about 20%. CDR3 length: 17 residues. J lost 8 bases, V lost 1 base, and 11 bases had no gene match. Germline V gene lookup returns CDR1 MGHDK and CDR2 SYGVNS. V is TRBV25-1 and J is TRBJ1-2; 12 bases fit TRBD1. The sequence came from a human donor with HPV-associated anogenital cancer. The sample was blood, taken from a patient who underwent chemoradiotherapy. Here the CDR3 DNA reads TGTGCCAGCAGTGAATCCACCCCGGGACAGGGGGCGCGGGGCTACACCTTC. This gives the protein CASSESTPGQGARGYTF.